This T cell receptor beta chain derives from a study of T cells in Graves' hyperthyroidism and ophthalmopathy. No ophthalmopathy progression within 18 months constituted stable Graves' hyperthyroidism. Study-level findings and limits: The majority of expanded thyroid clonotypes above 0.001 also appeared in blood.

The CDR3 extends over 16 amino acids. Germline trimming cut 6 bases from V and 3 bases from J; bases unmatched to any gene: 10. The germline V gene encodes CDR1 SNHLY and CDR2 FYNNEI. Template material for amplifying TCR beta CDR3 regions consisted of RNA transcripts. The primer set for the first-round RT-PCR of the TCR CDR3 was HTBI. TCRdb independently ran MiXCR on the multiplex PCR reads; one entry per CDR3 protein. The sample has 350,000 to 400,000 distinct CDR3 sequences; about 19% are singletons. For this clonotype: The antigen is not known. This may be a read error: a much more frequent sequence differs by one nucleotide. Lacking the conserved final phenylalanine or tryptophan, this CDR3 likely reflects a read error.

V gene TRBV2 combines with J gene TRBJ2-2, with 7 bases matching TRBD1. The origin of this receptor is a woman between 18 and 30 years old with Graves' hyperthyroidism. The sequenced material came from blood. The CDR3 here is CASRTLRGRDTGELFL. Here the CDR3 DNA reads TGTGCCAGCAGGACACTCAGGGGGAGAGACACCGGGGAGCTGTTTTTG.